This record concerns one T cell receptor beta chain sequence. Its matching antigen is unknown. This CDR3 is 14 amino acids long. V lost 0 bases and J lost 6, with 13 bases in between. Germline V gene lookup returns CDR1 SGHRS and CDR2 YFSETQ. These data belong to a study of beta chain features in type 1 diabetes. Every isolated RNA sample was fully reverse transcribed, so sequencing captured expressed TCRB transcripts. Sequencing was performed with immunoSEQ multiplex PCR; in TCRdb, only in-frame clones are kept and a portion is missing. This table holds about 260,000 clones, 68% found once. One heparinised blood draw, averaging approximately 120 mL, came from each donor. Sorting of CD4+ naive, central memory, regulatory and stem cell-like memory cells was performed via CD45RO/CCR7/CD25/CD127/CD95/CD27. Sorting produced populations that all topped 95% purity. The study's findings and limits: Naive, central memory and Treg TCRB repertoires appeared more alike in patients than in healthy donors.

The sequenced material came from naive CD4+ T cells from blood. The rearrangement links TRBV5-1 to TRBJ2-7, with D tentatively TRBD1 (5 bases). The TCR comes from a man under 40 in good health. Here the CDR3 DNA reads TGCGCCAGCAGCTTGGCCTGGCAGGGTGGCGAGCAGTACTTC. This sequence encodes CASSLAWQGGEQYF.